Sequencing of this TCR beta chain was carried out in a study of T cells in localized non-small cell lung cancer. Findings of the study overall: For the top 100 tumor clones, a median roughly 56 also appeared in adjacent lung.

The repertoire was sequenced with immunoSEQ multiplex PCR; TCRdb's copy has only in-frame clones and lacks some. The sample records tens of thousands of clones, 75% to 85% being singletons. A note on this clone: The antigen is unknown.

Germline CDR1 LNHDA, CDR2 SQIVND (reference sequence). This CDR3 comprises 16 residues. Trimming at V came to 6 bases and at J to 3 bases, leaving 10 bases not matched to a gene. The receptor's source is a man between 40 and 75 years old with stage II lung adenocarcinoma. The starting material was PBMCs, obtained before any cancer treatment. V gene TRBV19 combines with J gene TRBJ2-3, with 9 bases that match TRBD1. CDR3 nucleotide sequence: TGTGCCAGTAGAGTCGAAGGACAGGGGCGGACAGATACGCAGTATTTT. Its translation is CASRVEGQGRTDTQYF.